This T cell receptor (beta chain) is drawn from a study of T cells in Graves' hyperthyroidism and ophthalmopathy. Regarding the study as a whole: The model predicted ophthalmopathy a median around 6.5 months before onset. Stable hyperthyroidism was separated from ophthalmopathy by a model based on 13 V-J features. The majority of expanded thyroid clonotypes above 0.001 also appeared in blood.

CDR1 SQVTM and CDR2 ANQGSEA come from the germline V gene. CDR3 length: 14 residues. V trimming: 1 base; J trimming: 6 bases; junction bases outside the gene matches: 3. Amplification of TCR beta CDR3 regions was performed using RNA transcripts as template. The TCR CDR3 was amplified in a first-round RT-PCR using the HTBI primer set. TCRdb ran MiXCR on the multiplex PCR reads and lists one entry per CDR3 protein. This table has around 600,000 distinct CDR3 sequences, approximately 15% appearing once. About this clonotype: Its antigen is not known.

Source material: blood. The V call is TRBV29-1, the J call TRBJ2-1, with 10 bases fitting TRBD1. The TCR originated in a woman aged 45 to 65 with Graves' ophthalmopathy. The CDR3 here is CSVEAGTGVNEQFF. Here the CDR3 DNA reads TGCAGCGTTGAAGCCGGGACAGGGGTCAATGAGCAGTTCTTC.